This entry describes one T cell receptor (beta chain). No antigen is known for it. Distinct nucleotide sequences in the sample also encode this CDR3. The sample is drawn from a study of shared clonotypes between healthy human individuals. Repertoires were generated with immunoSEQ multiplex PCR, while TCRdb's copy carries only in-frame clones and drops some. Among about 710,000 clones, 72% were seen once, and the ten largest hold about 1.8%. The germline CDR1 and CDR2 sequences are KGHSH and LQKENI. With 3 bases removed from V and 2 bases from J, the gap between germline ends came to 11 bases. This CDR3 comprises 14 residues. Study conclusions and caveats: Memory subsets generally showed lower estimated richness than naive subsets. Clonotype sharing across a few donors was observed for 4% to 5.5% of naive CD4 clonotypes.

This clonotype originated in a woman between 25 and 40 years old in good health. Material: memory CD4+ T cells sorted from blood. Subset: CD45RA-negative fraction. The chain has TRBV18 and TRBJ2-7; possibly TRBD1 for D (5 bases). The CDR3 region is CASSPRQGTYEQYF. CDR3 DNA: TGTGCCAGCTCACCGAGGCAGGGTACCTACGAGCAGTACTTC.